This TCR beta chain was observed in a study of T-cell memory formation after mild COVID-19. At the level of the study: The TCR clusters were mostly specific to one donor. General observations from the study: Later expanders leaned toward CD4+, whereas clones contracting from day 15 to 85 were balanced CD4/CD8. Contracting CD4+ clones lay largely in CM and EM, with CD8+ ones residing in EMRA.

This clonotype was observed at least ten times. As yet, its antigen is unknown. The germline CDR1 and CDR2 sequences are SGHKS and YYEKEE (reference sequence). The V end was cut by 0 bases, the J end by 3 bases, with 7 bases between. The CDR3 totals 14 residues. From 5'RACE with constant-segment primers came TCR alpha and TCR beta cDNA libraries that carried sample barcodes and UMIs. TCRdb re-called the 5' RACE reads with MiXCR, one entry per CDR3 protein. The sample contains 130,000 to 150,000 distinct CDR3 sequences, over 6% of which appear only once. The receptor's source is an adult woman who had mild COVID-19 (a few samples of this study predate the infection). Cell type and time point are not known. Source material: PBMCs or a T cell subset sorted from them (not recorded which). J is TRBJ1-5 and V is TRBV5-5, with D hard to call. CDR3 residues: CASSLGQANQPQHF. CDR3 in DNA: TGTGCCAGCAGCTTGGGGCAGGCCAATCAGCCCCAGCATTTT.